This T cell receptor (beta chain) was observed in a study of graft-versus-host responses after intestinal transplantation (dated by TCRdb to 2020 to 2022). Regarding the research as a whole: Multivisceral, liver-intestinal, or isolated intestinal transplants were received by the recipients. Rather than going through the commercial service, samples from three later patients were sequenced in-house on an Illumina MiSeq and processed with MiXCR. To identify alloreactive clones, pre-transplant mixed lymphocyte reaction products were sequenced and compared with unstimulated pre-transplant donor and recipient T cells. Donor T cell macrochimerism was defined as a peak of at least 4% donor T cells among recipient peripheral blood mononuclear cells. After intestinal transplantation, graft-versus-host and host-versus-graft alloreactive T cell clones in the graft, circulation and bone marrow were tracked using bulk TCR-beta CDR3 sequencing. Every recipient was given anti-thymocyte globulin induction, followed by roughly 3 years of maintenance tacrolimus and steroids. A cohort of about 25 intestinal transplant recipients, including one retransplant, was enrolled, and a few patients lacking pretransplant specimens were excluded. The paper as a whole reports these results and caveats: The conclusions were limited by the relatively low number and heterogeneity of the intestinal transplant patients. Early after transplant, peak levels of circulating GvH clones were found to be associated with declines in HvG clones. GvH clones were detected in recipient bone marrow, and some appeared earlier in ileal mucosa or blood, consistent with an intestinal mucosal origin. In patients with donor T cell macrochimerism, the allografts had high GvH to HvG T cell clonal ratios.

A note on this clone: Nothing much larger sits one base from this clone, and base qualities are not available.

Library creation used the immunoSEQ multiplex PCR assay. In most patients, genomic DNA was isolated using the Qiagen DNeasy Blood and Tissue Kit and sent frozen to Adaptive Biotechnologies for TCR sequencing. High-throughput TCR-beta CDR3 sequencing of genomic DNA from most patients was performed by Adaptive Biotechnologies. On the study's bioinformatics: TCR sequencing data for approximately 19 patients were retrieved from Adaptive's ImmunoSEQ software; a few other patients were processed with MiXCR and VDJtools. To correct CD4 versus CD8 sorting errors, any sequence found in both subsets at a frequency ratio below 5:1 was removed. CDR3 nucleotide sequences shared between donor and recipient were removed because their origin could not be assigned. To be classed as alloreactive, a clone needed at least 2-fold expansion over unstimulated cells and a minimum CFSE-low frequency of 0.002% (template counts) or 0.001% (read counts). Clones were considered mappable if detected in sequenced pre-transplant spleen, lymph node, or MLR CFSE-low populations of the donor or recipient. The cumulative frequency of alloreactive clones was calculated as a percentage of all sequences, weighted by copy number. TCRdb stores this immuneACCESS table with in-frame sequences only. Part of the clones is absent; in the studies checked, under half of the shortfall reflects unresolved V genes, and no reason is known for the rest. V, J and clone size are taken as reported in that table, and D and trimming were inferred from the DNA itself. Present in this sample are about 24,000 clones, almost 40% of which were seen just once. The top ten constitute 0.66% of the sample.

The time point tag for this specimen amounts to: cells obtained before transplantation from donor or recipient. In mixed lymphocyte reactions, around 200,000 CFSE-labeled pre-transplant responders were plated with around 200,000 irradiated violet-dye-labeled stimulators and cultured for 6 days. Proliferating CD3+CD4+CFSE-low and CD3+CD8+CFSE-low responder cells were FACS-sorted on a BD Influx sorter after the mixed lymphocyte reaction. CDR1 and CDR2 are read off the germline V gene as MNHEY and SVGAGI. Measured from the cysteine to the phenylalanine, the CDR3 is 12 residues long. The retained sequence is limited to the CDR3, 36 bases, with the frame set at the first base. V is cut back by 9 bases and J by 6 bases, with 4 bases in the junction unmatched.

The rearrangement combines TRBV6-5 with TRBJ2-7; 11 bases in the junction line up with TRBD1. The receptor's source is a human patient who received an intestinal transplant. Sequences were derived from alloreactive CD4+ T cells from a mixed lymphocyte reaction culture, sampled before intestinal transplant. Explained via the paper, the cell subset or site label denotes: CFSE-low proliferating T cells sorted from approximately 6-day pre-transplant mixed lymphocyte reaction (GvH or HvG direction). CDR3 loop: CASWDRGSEQYF. The nucleotides read TGTGCCAGTTGGGACAGGGGGAGCGAGCAGTACTTC.